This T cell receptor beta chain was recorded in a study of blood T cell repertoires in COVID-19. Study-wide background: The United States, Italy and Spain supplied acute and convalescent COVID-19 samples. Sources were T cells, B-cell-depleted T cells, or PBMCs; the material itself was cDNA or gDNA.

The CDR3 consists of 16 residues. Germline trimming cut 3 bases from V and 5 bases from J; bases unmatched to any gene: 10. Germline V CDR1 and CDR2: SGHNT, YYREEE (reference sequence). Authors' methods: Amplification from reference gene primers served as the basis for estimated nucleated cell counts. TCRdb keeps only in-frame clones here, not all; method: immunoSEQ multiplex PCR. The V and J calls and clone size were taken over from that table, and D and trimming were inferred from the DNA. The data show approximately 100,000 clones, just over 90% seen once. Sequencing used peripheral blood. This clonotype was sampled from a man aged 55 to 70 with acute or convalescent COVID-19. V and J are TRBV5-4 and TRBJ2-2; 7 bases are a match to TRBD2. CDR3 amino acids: CASSSLSGKGTGELFF. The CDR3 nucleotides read TGTGCCAGCAGCTCACTAAGCGGGAAGGGTACCGGGGAGCTGTTTTTT.